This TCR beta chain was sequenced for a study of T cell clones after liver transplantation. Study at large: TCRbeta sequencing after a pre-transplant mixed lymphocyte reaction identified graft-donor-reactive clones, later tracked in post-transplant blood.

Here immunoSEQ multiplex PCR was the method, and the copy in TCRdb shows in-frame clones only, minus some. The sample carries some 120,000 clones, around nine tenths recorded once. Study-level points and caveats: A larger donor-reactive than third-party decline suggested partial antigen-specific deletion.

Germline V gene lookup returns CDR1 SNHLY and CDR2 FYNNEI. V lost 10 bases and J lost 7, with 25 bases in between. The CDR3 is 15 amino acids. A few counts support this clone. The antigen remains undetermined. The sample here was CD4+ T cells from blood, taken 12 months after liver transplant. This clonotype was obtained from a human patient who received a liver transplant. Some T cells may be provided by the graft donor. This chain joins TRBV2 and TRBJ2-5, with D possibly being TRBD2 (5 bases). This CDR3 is CATKMGALSSGTQYF. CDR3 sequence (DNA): TGTGCCACCAAAATGGGAGCTTTATCGTCCGGGACCCAGTACTTC. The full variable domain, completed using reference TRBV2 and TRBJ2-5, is EPEVTQTPSHQVTQMGQEVILRCVPISNHLYFYWYRQILGQKVEFLVSFYNNEISEKSEIFDDQFSVERPDGSNFTLKIRSTKLEDSAMYFCATKMGALSSGTQYFGPGTRLLVL.